One sample yielded the 19 T cell receptor beta chains listed below, sequenced in a study of cytomegalovirus exposure and HLA in healthy donors. Some clones are missing from TCRdb's copy, which holds only in-frame ones; the method was immunoSEQ multiplex PCR. The table shows some 72,000 clones, with 90% to 96% occurring only once. The sample taken for sequencing was PBMCs. These receptors came from a man between 18 and 29 years old in good health and CMV-seropositive.

The chain is built from TRBV6-1 and TRBJ2-7, with TRBD2 matching 14 bases. This CDR3 is built from 15 residues. J was trimmed by 7 bases and V by 8 bases; bases with no gene match: 10. Looked up from germline, CDR1 is MNHNS and CDR2 is SASEGT. CDR3 in DNA: TGTGCCAGCGAACAGGGACTAGCGGGAGTGGGAGAGCAGTACTTC. Its protein product is CASEQGLAGVGEQYF.

The gene calls are TRBV4-1 and TRBJ1-1, with D possibly being TRBD1 (6 bases). CDR3 length equals 16 residues. Germline V CDR1 and CDR2: MGHRA, YSYEKL. V shed 4 bases and J shed 0 bases, with 15 bases lying between them. The CDR3: CASSPRDGQMNTEAFF. Written as DNA, the CDR3 is TGCGCCAGCAGCCCCCGAGACGGACAGATGAACACTGAAGCTTTCTTT.

The chain links TRBV7-9 to TRBJ2-1; D possibly corresponds to TRBD1 (5 bases). This CDR3 has 16 residues. Germline assignment: CDR1 SEHNR and CDR2 FQNEAQ (reference sequence). With 5 bases removed from V and 7 bases from J, the gap between germline ends came to 21 bases. The CDR3 loop is CASSNLGLGFMNEQFF. CDR3 DNA: TGTGCCAGCAGCAACCTGGGGCTAGGTTTTATGAATGAGCAGTTCTTC. The variable domain in full, with the rest retrieved from reference TRBV7-9 and TRBJ2-1, is DTGVSQNPRHKITKRGQNVTFRCDPISEHNRLYWYRQTLGQGPEFLTYFQNEAQLEKSRLLSDRFSAERPKGSFSTLEIQRTEQGDSAMYLCASSNLGLGFMNEQFFGPGTRLTVL.

V is TRBV18 and J is TRBJ2-7; D possibly corresponds to TRBD2 (5 bases). Germline V gives CDR1 KGHSH, CDR2 LQKENI. The CDR3 contains 14 residues. Trimming took off 3 bases at V and 0 bases at J, with 9 bases between the two ends. The CDR3 nucleotides are TGTGCCAGCTCACCGCCGGGGAGCTCCTACGAGCAGTACTTC. Amino acid sequence: CASSPPGSSYEQYF.

This chain uses TRBV7-9 with TRBJ2-5; 9 bases align to TRBD2. V was clipped by 3 bases and J by 0 bases; unmatched bases: 2. Germline V gene data show CDR1 as SEHNR and CDR2 as FQNEAQ (reference sequence). The CDR3 totals 15 residues. The CDR3, as DNA: TGTGCCAGCAGCTTTGGCGGGAGGGACCAAGAGACCCAGTACTTC. Translated, it gives CASSFGGRDQETQYF.

CDR3 DNA sequence: TGCGCCAGCAGTGATCACACGCGGGGCTACGAGCAGTACTTC. Residues: CASSDHTRGYEQYF. V is TRBV10-1 and J is TRBJ2-7; weak D call: TRBD2 (6 bases). The CDR3 is made up of 14 amino acids. V gave up 3 bases and J gave up 3 bases, with 12 bases separating them. CDR1 is WNHNN, CDR2 SYGVQD, per germline (reference sequence).

V usage is TRBV27 and J usage is TRBJ2-1, with D possibly TRBD2 on 6 matching bases. CDR3 length equals 16 residues. Trimming took 3 bases from V and 4 from J, leaving 16 bases between them. Germline V gene sequence: CDR1 MNHEY, CDR2 SMNVEV (reference sequence). The DNA for the CDR3 is TGTGCCAGCAGTTTGGGACTGGCGGGAAGGTACAATGAGCAGTTCTTC. It yields the protein CASSLGLAGRYNEQFF.

V and J are TRBV12-1 and TRBJ2-7; TRBD1, the table's D call, lacks a check against the DNA. TRBV12-1 is designated a pseudogene. The CDR3 sequence is 15 residues long. For the CDR3, the DNA is TGTGCCAGCAGCTTTGCGGGCAGGATCCTCTACGAGCAGTACTTC. Protein: CASSFAGRILYEQYF.

The V and J genes are TRBV6-5 and TRBJ1-2, with a weak D call TRBD1 (6 bases). The CDR3 contains 12 residues. Germline V lookup: CDR1 MNHEY, CDR2 SVGAGI. Trimming cost V 8 bases and J 8 bases, with 15 bases left between them. Here the CDR3 reads CASSDTGSGYTF. The CDR3 nucleotides are TGTGCCAGCTCTGATACAGGGTCCGGCTACACCTTC.

V usage is TRBV18 and J usage is TRBJ1-1; unclear D gene. The CDR3 extends over 14 amino acids. In germline, CDR1 is KGHSH, CDR2 LQKENI. With 1 base removed from V and 6 bases from J, the gap between germline ends came to 12 bases. CDR3 in DNA: TGTGCCAGCTCACCACTACAGAGTAGTCCTGAAGCTTTCTTT. This codes for CASSPLQSSPEAFF. The variable domain in full, with the rest retrieved from reference TRBV18 and TRBJ1-1, is NAGVMQNPRHLVRRRGQEARLRCSPMKGHSHVYWYRQLPEEGLKFMVYLQKENIIDESGMPKERFSAEFPKEGPSILRIQQVVRGDSAAYFCASSPLQSSPEAFFGQGTRLTVV.

CDR3 DNA sequence: TGTGCCAGCTCCCTCCGAGTGGACACTGAAGCTTTCTTT. Amino acids: CASSLRVDTEAFF. The chain links TRBV18 to TRBJ1-1; D not certain. Per the germline V gene, CDR1 is KGHSH and CDR2 is LQKENI. The V end lost 6 bases, the J end lost 3 bases, and 11 bases lay between the germline ends. CDR3 size: 13 residues. Together with reference TRBV18 and TRBJ1-1, the CDR3 gives the full variable domain: NAGVMQNPRHLVRRRGQEARLRCSPMKGHSHVYWYRQLPEEGLKFMVYLQKENIIDESGMPKERFSAEFPKEGPSILRIQQVVRGDSAAYFCASSLRVDTEAFFGQGTRLTVV.

The chain joins TRBV5-1 to TRBJ2-1; 9 nucleotides agree with TRBD2. The CDR3 runs to 18 residues. V lost 3 bases to trimming and J lost 5 bases; unmatched junction nucleotides: 15. Germline CDR1 reads SGHRS; CDR2 reads YFSETQ. The CDR3 protein is CASSSTGLASHFDNEQFF. CDR3 DNA: TGCGCCAGCAGCTCCACCGGACTAGCGAGTCATTTCGACAATGAGCAGTTCTTC.

This chain connects TRBV29-1 to TRBJ2-1; D might be TRBD2 (5 bases). V lost 7 bases and J 0 bases, leaving 16 bases between the germline ends. Germline loops: CDR1 SQVTM, CDR2 ANQGSEA. This CDR3 spans 15 amino acids. The CDR3 coding sequence is TGCAGCGGGGCCCAGAGGGTGAGCTCCTACAATGAGCAGTTCTTC. It encodes CSGAQRVSSYNEQFF.

DNA of the CDR3: TGTGCCAGCAGTTACTCTTGGCGGGAGATCGTCGGGGAGCTGTTTTTT. Its protein product is CASSYSWREIVGELFF. The chain is built from TRBV6-6 and TRBJ2-2; 7 bases map to TRBD2. The CDR3 has 16 residues. V trimming: 0 bases; J trimming: 7 bases; junction bases outside the gene matches: 8. Germline V gene lookup returns CDR1 MNHNY and CDR2 SVGAGI (reference sequence).

The J gene is TRBJ2-7, the V gene TRBV12-1; the table calls TRBD2, which could not be checked here. TRBV12-1 is assigned pseudogene status. The CDR3 covers 14 residues. The CDR3 DNA reads as TGTGCCAGCAGCTTTCCCCTACTCCTCTACGAGCAGTACTTC. This gives the protein CASSFPLLLYEQYF.

V gene TRBV19 combines with J gene TRBJ1-1; D remains ambiguous. The CDR3 has 13 residues. V lost 7 bases and J lost 4, with 13 bases in between. CDR1 is LNHDA and CDR2 is SQIVND in the germline V gene (reference sequence). Written as DNA, the CDR3 is TGTGCCAGTAACACCCCGGCGGGCACTGAAGCTTTCTTT. Its protein product is CASNTPAGTEAFF.

The chain recombines TRBV7-9 with TRBJ2-7, with D maybe TRBD2 (5 bases). With 4 bases removed from V and 2 bases from J, the gap between germline ends came to 9 bases. Germline V gene sequence: CDR1 SEHNR, CDR2 FQNEAQ (reference sequence). This CDR3 spans 13 amino acids. The CDR3 here is CASSSDSAYEQYF. The CDR3 nucleotides read TGTGCCAGCAGCTCGGACTCGGCCTACGAGCAGTACTTC.

Comment on this clone: Relative to the germline gene, one junction end is altered; a read error may explain this. V and J are TRBV29-1 and TRBJ2-1; either TRBD1 or TRBD2 may fit D (7 bases each). The CDR3 totals 14 residues. Germline V gives CDR1 SQVTM, CDR2 ANQGSEA. For the CDR3, the DNA is TGCAGCGTCGAAGGGAGGGGGCTCGGCAATGAGCAGTTCTTC. Protein sequence: CSVEGRGLGNEQFF.

The chain has TRBV5-1 and TRBJ1-2; TRBD1 aligns across 12 bases. This CDR3 comprises 15 residues. Unmatched junction bases numbered 6, after V lost 2 bases and J lost 7 bases. The germline V gene encodes CDR1 SGHRS and CDR2 YFSETQ. The CDR3 DNA reads as TGCGCCAGCAGCTTCTCGGGACAGGGGGCGCTTGGCTACACCTTC. Translating it yields CASSFSGQGALGYTF.